This TCR beta chain was obtained from a study of T cells after somatic rescue of genetic block. Method: immunoSEQ multiplex PCR; TCRdb's copy keeps in-frame clones and lacks some. The sample contains 70,000 or so clones, about 90% of which appear only once. The CDR3 spans 13 residues. The V end was cut by 0 bases, the J end by 7 bases, with 10 bases between. CDR1 and CDR2 (germline): SGDLS, YYNGEE. The rearrangement links TRBV9 to TRBJ2-5; D not resolved. The source material was peripheral blood mononuclear cells (PBMCs). The TCR was taken from a middle-aged man. The CDR3 region has the DNA TGTGCCAGCAGCGTAGGACACCCGGGGACCCAGTACTTC. Its translation: CASSVGHPGTQYF.